The 3 T cell receptor beta chains listed next were all sequenced from one sample in a study of blood T cell repertoires in COVID-19. Clones were read by immunoSEQ multiplex PCR, and TCRdb kept only the in-frame ones, dropping some. Found here are around 58,000 clones, 75% to 95% of them singletons; the top ten hold approximately 15%. The sequenced sample consisted of peripheral blood. These receptors all stem from a human donor with active COVID-19. The donor label of this sample is uncertain.

The gene calls are TRBV6-2 or TRBV6-3 and TRBJ2-7, with 10 bases identical to TRBD1. The V gene's germline CDR1 is MNHEY and CDR2 SVGEGT. This CDR3 contains 14 residues. V was pared by 4 bases and J by 6 bases, with 6 bases of the junction left unmatched. In DNA, the CDR3 is TGTGCCAGCAGTTTCCTGGACAGGGGGAGCGAGCAGTACGTC. Residues: CASSFLDRGSEQYV.

This chain's CDR3 is CASSMTGSSYEQYV. The DNA for the CDR3 is TGTGCCAGTAGTATGACAGGGAGCTCCTACGAGCAGTACGTC. The chain recombines TRBV19 with TRBJ2-7; 7 bases map to TRBD1. Trimming removed 3 bases from V and 0 bases from J; junction bases left unmatched: 2. CDR1 is LNHDA, CDR2 SQIVND, per germline (reference sequence). This CDR3 comprises 14 residues.

The J gene is TRBJ2-7, the V gene TRBV4-1; 13 bases match TRBD2. Germline CDR1 MGHRA, CDR2 YSYEKL. The CDR3 has 19 amino acids. V was clipped by 2 bases and J by 0 bases; unmatched bases: 10. The CDR3 region is CASSQFGLAGALSSYEQYF. The CDR3 nucleotides are TGCGCCAGCAGCCAATTTGGACTAGCGGGAGCTCTCAGCTCCTACGAGCAGTACTTC.